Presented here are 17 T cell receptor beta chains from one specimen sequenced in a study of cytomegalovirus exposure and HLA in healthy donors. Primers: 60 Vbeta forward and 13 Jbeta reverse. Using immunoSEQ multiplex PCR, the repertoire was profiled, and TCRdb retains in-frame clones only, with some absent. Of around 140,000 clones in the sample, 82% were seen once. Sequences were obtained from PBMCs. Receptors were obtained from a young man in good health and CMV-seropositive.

The CDR3 loop reads CASSYSRGLYNEQFF. The CDR3 bases are TGTGCCAGCAGTTACTCAAGGGGCCTTTACAATGAGCAGTTCTTC. V gene TRBV6-5 combines with J gene TRBJ2-1; the D gene is possibly TRBD1 (5 bases). The CDR3 is 15 amino acids. The V gene lost 0 bases and the J gene lost 4 bases, with 10 bases spanning the gap. The germline V gene has CDR1 MNHEY and CDR2 SVGAGI.

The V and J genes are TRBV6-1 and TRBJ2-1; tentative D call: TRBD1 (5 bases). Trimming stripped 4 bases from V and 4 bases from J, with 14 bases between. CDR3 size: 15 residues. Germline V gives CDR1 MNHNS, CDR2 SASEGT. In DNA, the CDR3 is TGTGCCAGCAGTGCGATTGACAGCCTTTACAATGAGCAGTTCTTC. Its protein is CASSAIDSLYNEQFF.

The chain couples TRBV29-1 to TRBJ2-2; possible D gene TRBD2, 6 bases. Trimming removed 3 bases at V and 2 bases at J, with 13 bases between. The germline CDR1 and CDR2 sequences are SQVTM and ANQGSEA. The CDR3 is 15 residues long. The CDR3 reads CSVDTAGTNTGELFF. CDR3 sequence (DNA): TGCAGCGTTGACACCGCGGGGACCAACACCGGGGAGCTGTTTTTT.

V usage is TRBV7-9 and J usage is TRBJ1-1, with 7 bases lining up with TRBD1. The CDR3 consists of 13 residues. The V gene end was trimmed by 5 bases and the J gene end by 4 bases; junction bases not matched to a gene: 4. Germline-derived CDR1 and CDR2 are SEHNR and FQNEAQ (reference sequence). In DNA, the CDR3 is TGTGCCAGCAGCCGGGGACAGATCACTGAAGCTTTCTTT. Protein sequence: CASSRGQITEAFF.

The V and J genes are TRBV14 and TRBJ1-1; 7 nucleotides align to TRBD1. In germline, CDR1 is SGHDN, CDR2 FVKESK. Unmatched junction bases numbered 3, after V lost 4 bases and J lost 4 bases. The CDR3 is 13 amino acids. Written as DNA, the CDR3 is TGTGCCAGCAGCCTAAACAGGGGCACTGAAGCTTTCTTT. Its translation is CASSLNRGTEAFF.

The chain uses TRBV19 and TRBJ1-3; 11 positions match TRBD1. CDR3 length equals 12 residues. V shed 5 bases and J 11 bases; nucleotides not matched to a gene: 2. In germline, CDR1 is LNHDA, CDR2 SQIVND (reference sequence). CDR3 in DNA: TGTGCCAGTAGTGGACAGGGGGCCGCCATATATTTT. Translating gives CASSGQGAAIYF. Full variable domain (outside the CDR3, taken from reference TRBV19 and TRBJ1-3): DGGITQSPKYLFRKEGQNVTLSCEQNLNHDAMYWYRQDPGQGLRLIYYSQIVNDFQKGDIAEGYSVSREKKESFPLTVTSAQKNPTAFYLCASSGQGAAIYFGEGSWLTVV.

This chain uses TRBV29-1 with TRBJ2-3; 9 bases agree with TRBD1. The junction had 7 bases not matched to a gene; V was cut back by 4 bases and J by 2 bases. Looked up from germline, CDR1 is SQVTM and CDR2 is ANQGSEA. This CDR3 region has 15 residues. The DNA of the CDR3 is TGCAGCGTTGTTCCGGGACAGGGTCCCACAGATACGCAGTATTTT. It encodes CSVVPGQGPTDTQYF.

CDR3 coding DNA: TGTGCCTCGCGCGCAAATAGCAATCAGCCCCAGCATTTT. Amino acid sequence: CASRANSNQPQHF. The chain couples TRBV6-5 to TRBJ1-5; D not resolved. The germline CDR1 and CDR2 sequences are MNHEY and SVGAGI. V gave up 11 bases and J gave up 0 bases, with 11 bases separating them. The CDR3 contains 13 residues.

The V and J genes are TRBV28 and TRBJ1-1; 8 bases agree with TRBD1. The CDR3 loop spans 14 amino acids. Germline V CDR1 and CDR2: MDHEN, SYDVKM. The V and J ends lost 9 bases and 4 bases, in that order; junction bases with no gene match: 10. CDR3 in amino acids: CASALDRVTTEAFF. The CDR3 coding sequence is TGTGCCAGTGCCCTGGACAGGGTGACCACTGAAGCTTTCTTT.

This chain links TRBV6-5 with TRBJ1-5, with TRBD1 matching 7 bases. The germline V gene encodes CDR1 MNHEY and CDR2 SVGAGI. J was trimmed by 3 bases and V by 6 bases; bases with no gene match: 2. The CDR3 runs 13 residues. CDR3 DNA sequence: TGTGCCAGCAGAACAGGGGCCAATCAGCCCCAGCATTTT. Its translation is CASRTGANQPQHF.

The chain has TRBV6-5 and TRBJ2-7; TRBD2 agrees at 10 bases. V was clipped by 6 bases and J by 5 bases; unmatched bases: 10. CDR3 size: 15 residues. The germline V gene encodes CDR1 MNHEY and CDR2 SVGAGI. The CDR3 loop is CASRLTTSGFDEQYF. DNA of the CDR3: TGTGCCAGCAGACTTACGACTAGCGGGTTCGACGAGCAGTACTTC.

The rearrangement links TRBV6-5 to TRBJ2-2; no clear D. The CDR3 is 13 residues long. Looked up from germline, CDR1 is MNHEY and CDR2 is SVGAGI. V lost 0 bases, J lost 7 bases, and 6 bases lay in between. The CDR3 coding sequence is TGTGCCAGCAGTTACTCCCCTAGCGGGGAGCTGTTTTTT. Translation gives CASSYSPSGELFF.

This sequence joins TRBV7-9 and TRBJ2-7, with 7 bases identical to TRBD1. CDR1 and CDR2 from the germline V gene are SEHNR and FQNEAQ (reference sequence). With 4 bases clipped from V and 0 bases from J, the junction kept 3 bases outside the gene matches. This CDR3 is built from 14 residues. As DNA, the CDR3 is TGTGCCAGCAGCTATCGGGACAGCTCCTACGAGCAGTACTTC. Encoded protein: CASSYRDSSYEQYF.

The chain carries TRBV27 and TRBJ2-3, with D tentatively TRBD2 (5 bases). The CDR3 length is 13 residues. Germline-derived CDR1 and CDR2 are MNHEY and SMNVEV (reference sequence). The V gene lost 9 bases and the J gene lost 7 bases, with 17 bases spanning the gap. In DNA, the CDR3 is TGTGCCAGTAGACCTATATCGGGAAATACGCAGTATTTT. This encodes CASRPISGNTQYF.

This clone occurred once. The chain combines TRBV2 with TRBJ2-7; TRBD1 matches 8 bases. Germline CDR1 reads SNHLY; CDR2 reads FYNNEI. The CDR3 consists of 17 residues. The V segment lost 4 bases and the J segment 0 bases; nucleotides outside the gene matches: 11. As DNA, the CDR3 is TGTGCCAGCAGTGTCCCCACCGGGACAGGAAACTCCTACGAGCAGTACTTC. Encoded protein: CASSVPTGTGNSYEQYF. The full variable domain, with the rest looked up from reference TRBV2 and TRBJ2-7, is EPEVTQTPSHQVTQMGQEVILRCVPISNHLYFYWYRQILGQKVEFLVSFYNNEISEKSEIFDDQFSVERPDGSNFTLKIRSTKLEDSAMYFCASSVPTGTGNSYEQYFGPGTRLTVT.

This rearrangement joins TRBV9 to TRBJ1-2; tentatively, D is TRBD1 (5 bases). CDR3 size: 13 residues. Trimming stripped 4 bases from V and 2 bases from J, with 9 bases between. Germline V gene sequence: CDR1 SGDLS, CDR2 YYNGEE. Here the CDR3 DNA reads TGTGCCAGCAGCTTGACAGAGAACTATGGCTACACCTTC. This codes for CASSLTENYGYTF.

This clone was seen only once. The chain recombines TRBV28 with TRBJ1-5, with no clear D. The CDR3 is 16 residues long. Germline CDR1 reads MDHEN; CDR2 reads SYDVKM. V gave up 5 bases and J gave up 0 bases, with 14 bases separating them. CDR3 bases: TGTGCCAGCAGTGCCCCCGGACTCCGTAGCAATCAGCCCCAGCATTTT. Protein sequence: CASSAPGLRSNQPQHF.